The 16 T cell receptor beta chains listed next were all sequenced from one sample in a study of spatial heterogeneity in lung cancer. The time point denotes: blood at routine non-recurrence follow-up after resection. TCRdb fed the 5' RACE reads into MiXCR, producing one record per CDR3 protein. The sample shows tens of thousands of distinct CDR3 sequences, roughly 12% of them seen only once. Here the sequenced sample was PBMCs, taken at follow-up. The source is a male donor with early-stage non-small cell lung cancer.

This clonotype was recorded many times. The CDR3 reads CASRRARPNTEAFF. DNA for the CDR3: TGTGCCAGCAGACGTGCACGGCCCAACACTGAAGCTTTCTTT. The chain carries TRBV6-6 and TRBJ1-1; D is undetermined. Germline V CDR1 and CDR2: MNHNY, SVGAGI (reference sequence). The CDR3 spans 14 residues. The germline V and J ends were trimmed by 6 bases and 2 bases, with 13 bases remaining between them.

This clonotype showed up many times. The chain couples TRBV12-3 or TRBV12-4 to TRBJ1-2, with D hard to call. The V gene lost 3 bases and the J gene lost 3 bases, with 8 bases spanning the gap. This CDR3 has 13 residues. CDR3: CASSLRLYYGYTF. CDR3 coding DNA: TGTGCCAGCAGTTTGCGGCTGTACTATGGCTACACCTTC.

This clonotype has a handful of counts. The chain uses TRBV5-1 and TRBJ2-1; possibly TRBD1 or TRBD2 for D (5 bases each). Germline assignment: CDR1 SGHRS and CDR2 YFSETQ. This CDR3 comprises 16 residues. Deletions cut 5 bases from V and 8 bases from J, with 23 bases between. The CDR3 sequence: CASRFIPGPQLDEQFF. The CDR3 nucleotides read TGCGCCAGCAGATTTATTCCGGGACCGCAATTAGATGAGCAGTTCTTC.

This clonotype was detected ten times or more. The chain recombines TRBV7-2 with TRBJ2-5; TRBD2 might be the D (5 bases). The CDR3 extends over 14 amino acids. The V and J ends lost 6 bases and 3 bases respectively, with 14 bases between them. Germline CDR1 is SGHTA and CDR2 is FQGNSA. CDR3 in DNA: TGTGCCAGCAGGCTCCCGGGGTGGGAAGAGACCCAGTACTTC. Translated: CASRLPGWEETQYF.

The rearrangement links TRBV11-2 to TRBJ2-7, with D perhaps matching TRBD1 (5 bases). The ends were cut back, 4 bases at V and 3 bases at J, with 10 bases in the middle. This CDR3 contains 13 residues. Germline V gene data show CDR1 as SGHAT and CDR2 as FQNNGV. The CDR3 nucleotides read TGTGCCAGCAGCTCCACAGGTGGCTACGAGCAGTACTTC. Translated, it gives CASSSTGGYEQYF. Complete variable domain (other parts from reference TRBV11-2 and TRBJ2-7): EAGVAQSPRYKIIEKRQSVAFWCNPISGHATLYWYQQILGQGPKLLIQFQNNGVVDDSQLPKDRFSAERLKGVDSTLKIQPAKLEDSAVYLCASSSTGGYEQYFGPGTRLTVT.

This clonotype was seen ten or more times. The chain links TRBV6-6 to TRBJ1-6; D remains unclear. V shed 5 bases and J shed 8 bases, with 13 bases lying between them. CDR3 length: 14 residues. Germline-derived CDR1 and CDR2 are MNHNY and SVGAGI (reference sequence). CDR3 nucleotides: TGTGCCAGCAGTAGGAGCTTTTACGATTCACCCCTCCACTTT. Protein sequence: CASSRSFYDSPLHF.

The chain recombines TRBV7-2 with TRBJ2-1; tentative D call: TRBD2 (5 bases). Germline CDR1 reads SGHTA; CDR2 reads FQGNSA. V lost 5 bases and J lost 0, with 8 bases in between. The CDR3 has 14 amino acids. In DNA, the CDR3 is TGTGCCAGCAGCCGACGGGACTCCTACAATGAGCAGTTCTTC. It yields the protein CASSRRDSYNEQFF.

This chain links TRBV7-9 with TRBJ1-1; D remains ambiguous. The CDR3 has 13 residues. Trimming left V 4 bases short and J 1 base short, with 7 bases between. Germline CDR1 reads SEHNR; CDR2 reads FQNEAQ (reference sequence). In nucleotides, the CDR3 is TGTGCCAGCAGCTCCTCAGGGAACACTGAAGCTTTCTTT. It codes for CASSSSGNTEAFF.

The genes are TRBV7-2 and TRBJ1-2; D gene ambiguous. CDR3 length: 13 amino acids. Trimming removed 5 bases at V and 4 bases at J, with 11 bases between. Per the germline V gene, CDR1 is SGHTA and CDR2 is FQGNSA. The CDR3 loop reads CASSREQSYGYTF. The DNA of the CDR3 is TGTGCCAGCAGCCGAGAACAAAGCTATGGCTACACCTTC. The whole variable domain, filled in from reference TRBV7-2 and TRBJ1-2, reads GAGVSQSPSNKVTEKGKDVELRCDPISGHTALYWYRQSLGQGLEFLIYFQGNSAPDKSGLPSDRFSAERTGGSVSTLTIQRTQQEDSAVYLCASSREQSYGYTFGSGTRLTVV.

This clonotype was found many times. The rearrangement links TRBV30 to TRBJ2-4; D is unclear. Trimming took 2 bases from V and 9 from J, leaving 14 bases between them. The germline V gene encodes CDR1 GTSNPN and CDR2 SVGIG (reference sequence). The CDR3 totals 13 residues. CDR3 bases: TGTGCCTGGAGTTGGGGAACCCTAGGCATTCAGTACTTC. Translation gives CAWSWGTLGIQYF.

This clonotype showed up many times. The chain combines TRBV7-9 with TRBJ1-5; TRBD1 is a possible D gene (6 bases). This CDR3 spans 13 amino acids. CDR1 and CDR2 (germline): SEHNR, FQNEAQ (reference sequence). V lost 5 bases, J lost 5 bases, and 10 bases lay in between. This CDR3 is CASSLRTDQPQHF. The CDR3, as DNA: TGTGCCAGCAGCCTCAGGACAGATCAGCCCCAGCATTTT.

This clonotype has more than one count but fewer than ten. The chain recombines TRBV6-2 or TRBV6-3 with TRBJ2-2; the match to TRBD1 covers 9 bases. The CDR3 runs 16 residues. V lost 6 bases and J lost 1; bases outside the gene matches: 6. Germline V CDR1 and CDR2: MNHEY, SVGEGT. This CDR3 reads CASRGMGQGNTGELFF. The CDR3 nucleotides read TGTGCCAGCAGAGGCATGGGACAGGGGAACACCGGGGAGCTGTTTTTT.

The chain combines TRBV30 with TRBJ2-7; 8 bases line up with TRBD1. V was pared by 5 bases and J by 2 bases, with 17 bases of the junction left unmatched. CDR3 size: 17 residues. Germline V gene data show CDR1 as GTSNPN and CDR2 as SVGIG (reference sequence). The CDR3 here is CAWDPGQAPLGPYEQYF. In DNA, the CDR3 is TGTGCCTGGGATCCGGGACAGGCGCCCCTAGGTCCCTACGAGCAGTACTTC.

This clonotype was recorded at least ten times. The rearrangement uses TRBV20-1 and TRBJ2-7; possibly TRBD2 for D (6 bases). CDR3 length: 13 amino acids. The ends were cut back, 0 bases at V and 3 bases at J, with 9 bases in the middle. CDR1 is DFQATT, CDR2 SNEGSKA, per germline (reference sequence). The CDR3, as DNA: TGCAGTGCTAGAGATTGGCGGGACTACGAGCAGTACTTC. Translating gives CSARDWRDYEQYF.

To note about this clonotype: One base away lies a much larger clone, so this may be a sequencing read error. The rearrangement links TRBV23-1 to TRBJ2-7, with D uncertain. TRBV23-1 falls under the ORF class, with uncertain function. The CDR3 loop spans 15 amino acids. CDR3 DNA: TGCGCCAGCAGTCAGCAAGCTATGAGGTCCTGCGAGCAGTACTTC. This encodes CASSQQAMRSCEQYF.

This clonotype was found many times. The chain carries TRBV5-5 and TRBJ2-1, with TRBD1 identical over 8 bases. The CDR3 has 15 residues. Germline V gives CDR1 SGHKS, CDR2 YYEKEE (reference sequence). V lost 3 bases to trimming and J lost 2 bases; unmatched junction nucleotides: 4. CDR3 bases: TGTGCCAGCAGCTACGGACAGGGACCCTACAATGAGCAGTTCTTC. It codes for CASSYGQGPYNEQFF. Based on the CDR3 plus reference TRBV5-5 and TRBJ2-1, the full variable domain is DAGVTQSPTHLIKTRGQQVTLRCSPISGHKSVSWYQQVLGQGPQFIFQYYEKEERGRGNFPDRFSARQFPNYSSELNVNALLLGDSALYLCASSYGQGPYNEQFFGPGTRLTVL.